A selection of T cell receptor beta chains follows, all from one sample in a study of blood T cell repertoires in COVID-19. Sequencing was performed with immunoSEQ multiplex PCR; in TCRdb, only in-frame clones are kept and a portion is missing. The table shows about 100,000 clones, with under 90% occurring only once. Sequencing was carried out using peripheral blood. Source of these receptors: a human donor with active COVID-19. The donor label of this sample is uncertain. CDR3s include the opening cysteine and the closing phenylalanine or tryptophan. The order of the fields is CDR3 protein, CDR3 DNA, clone size, J gene, V gene, D gene. The D gene is left open where the match is weak. The size of a clone is reported for some rows only, either as once, few or many, or as a class for expanded clones.

CDR3aa: CASSQERAGGSVTEAFF
CDR3nt: TGTGCCAGCAGCCAAGAGAGGGCAGGGGGCTCCGTGACTGAAGCTTTCTTT
abundance: few
j_gene: TRBJ1-1
v_gene: TRBV4-2
d_gene: TRBD1

CDR3aa: CASSPFRGTGNTEAFF
CDR3nt: TGTGCCAGCTCACCATTCAGGGGAACAGGGAACACTGAAGCTTTCTTT
abundance: -
j_gene: TRBJ1-1
v_gene: TRBV18
d_gene: -

CDR3aa: CASSQDALAGEDTQYF
CDR3nt: TGTGCCAGCAGCCAAGATGCCCTAGCGGGGGAGGATACGCAGTATTTT
abundance: -
j_gene: TRBJ2-3
v_gene: TRBV3-1/TRBV3-2
d_gene: TRBD2

CDR3aa: CASSLDRGRGNTEAFF
CDR3nt: TGTGCCAGCAGCCTCGACAGGGGACGGGGGAACACTGAAGCTTTCTTT
abundance: -
j_gene: TRBJ1-1
v_gene: TRBV11-2
d_gene: TRBD1

CDR3aa: CASSLGGIGELFF
CDR3nt: TGTGCCAGCAGTTTAGGGGGCATCGGGGAGCTGTTTTTT
abundance: -
j_gene: TRBJ2-2
v_gene: TRBV12-3/TRBV12-4
d_gene: -

CDR3aa: CASSYTTGGHEKLFF
CDR3nt: TGTGCCAGCAGTTATACGACAGGGGGCCATGAAAAACTGTTTTTT
abundance: -
j_gene: TRBJ1-4
v_gene: TRBV6-5
d_gene: TRBD1

CDR3aa: CASAIQMNTEAFF
CDR3nt: TGTGCCAGCGCTATACAGATGAACACTGAAGCTTTCTTT
abundance: -
j_gene: TRBJ1-1
v_gene: TRBV19
d_gene: -

CDR3aa: CASSPRTSGAETQYF
CDR3nt: TGTGCCAGTAGTCCGAGGACTAGCGGGGCAGAGACCCAGTACTTC
abundance: -
j_gene: TRBJ2-5
v_gene: TRBV19
d_gene: TRBD2

CDR3aa: CASSLQVSGGTGELFF
CDR3nt: TGTGCCAGCAGTCTACAGGTCTCGGGGGGTACCGGGGAGCTGTTTTTT
abundance: -
j_gene: TRBJ2-2
v_gene: TRBV5-5
d_gene: TRBD2

CDR3aa: CASSPPFKGKQHF
CDR3nt: TGTGCCAGCTCACCACCGTTTAAGGGGAAGCAGCATTTT
abundance: -
j_gene: TRBJ1-5
v_gene: TRBV18
d_gene: -

CDR3aa: CARTSGDKGHSPLHF
CDR3nt: TGTGCCAGAACTTCAGGGGACAAGGGGCATTCACCCCTCCACTTT
abundance: -
j_gene: TRBJ1-6
v_gene: TRBV27
d_gene: -

CDR3aa: CASSRQGRNYGYTF
CDR3nt: TGTGCCAGCAGTCGACAGGGAAGGAACTATGGCTACACCTTC
abundance: -
j_gene: TRBJ1-2
v_gene: TRBV6-2/TRBV6-3
d_gene: TRBD1

CDR3aa: CASSGQGRQERPTDTQYF
CDR3nt: TGTGCCAGCAGCGGACAAGGCCGACAGGAGAGACCGACAGATACGCAGTATTTT
abundance: few
j_gene: TRBJ2-3
v_gene: TRBV7-9
d_gene: -

CDR3aa: CASSYRDRGGYGYTF
CDR3nt: TGTGCCAGCAGCTACCGGGACAGGGGCGGGTATGGCTACACCTTC
abundance: few
j_gene: TRBJ1-2
v_gene: TRBV7-9
d_gene: TRBD1

CDR3aa: CASSGGQGEADTQYF
CDR3nt: TGTGCCAGCAGCGGAGGGCAGGGGGAGGCAGATACGCAGTATTTT
abundance: -
j_gene: TRBJ2-3
v_gene: TRBV6-4
d_gene: -

CDR3aa: CAISESTGAPYEQYF
CDR3nt: TGTGCCATCAGTGAGTCGACAGGGGCCCCCTACGAGCAGTACTTC
abundance: -
j_gene: TRBJ2-7
v_gene: TRBV10-3
d_gene: TRBD1

CDR3aa: CASSIGGDQFF
CDR3nt: TGTGCCAGTAGTATTGGCGGGGATCAGTTCTTC
abundance: few
j_gene: TRBJ2-1
v_gene: TRBV19
d_gene: -

CDR3aa: CASSSGRGGGPYSEQYF
CDR3nt: TGTGCCAGCAGCTCTGGGCGGGGCGGGGGGCCTTACAGCGAGCAGTACTTC
abundance: -
j_gene: TRBJ2-7
v_gene: TRBV9
d_gene: TRBD2

CDR3aa: CSVEDRDSLNYGYTF
CDR3nt: TGCAGCGTTGAAGATCGGGACAGTCTGAACTATGGCTACACCTTC
abundance: -
j_gene: TRBJ1-2
v_gene: TRBV29-1
d_gene: TRBD1

CDR3aa: CASRNARDRAGDTQYF
CDR3nt: TGTGCCAGTAGAAACGCCCGGGACAGGGCCGGAGATACGCAGTATTTT
abundance: -
j_gene: TRBJ2-3
v_gene: TRBV19
d_gene: TRBD1